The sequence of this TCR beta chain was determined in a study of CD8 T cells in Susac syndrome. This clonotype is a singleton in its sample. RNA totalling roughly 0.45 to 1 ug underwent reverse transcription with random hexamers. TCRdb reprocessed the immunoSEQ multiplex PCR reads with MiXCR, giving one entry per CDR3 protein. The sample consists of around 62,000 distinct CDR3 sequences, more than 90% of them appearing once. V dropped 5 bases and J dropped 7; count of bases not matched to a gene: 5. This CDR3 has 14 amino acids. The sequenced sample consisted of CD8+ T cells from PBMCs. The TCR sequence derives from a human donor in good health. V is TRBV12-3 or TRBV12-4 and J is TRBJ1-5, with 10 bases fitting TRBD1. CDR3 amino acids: CASSRGQGRQPQHF. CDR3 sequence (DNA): TGTGCCAGCAGTCGGGGACAGGGGAGACAGCCCCAGCATTTT.